The clone carrying this TCR beta chain was detected a few times. The antigen remains unidentified. This entry comes from a study of cytomegalovirus exposure and HLA in healthy donors. General observations from the study: The authors later linked a missense DCLRE1C variant to TCR beta V- and J-gene trimming. A few chains tied to CMV proved CMV antigen-specific in vitro. TCR beta chains numbering under 200 were designated cytomegalovirus-associated.

Germline V gene data show CDR1 as SQVTM and CDR2 as ANQGSEA. V lost 6 bases to trimming and J lost 0 bases; unmatched junction nucleotides: 5. The CDR3 extends over 14 amino acids. Primers included in the PCR were 60 Vbeta and 13 Jbeta primers. Repertoires were generated with immunoSEQ multiplex PCR, while TCRdb's copy carries only in-frame clones and drops some. The profile shows about 140,000 clones, roughly 68% of them singletons. V gene TRBV29-1 combines with J gene TRBJ2-7, with 10 bases matching TRBD2. What was sequenced was PBMCs. This clonotype originated in a man between 25 and 39 years old in good health and CMV-seropositive. The DNA for the CDR3 is TGCAGCGTCGCCGGGACTAGCGACTCCTACGAGCAGTACTTC. Amino acids: CSVAGTSDSYEQYF.